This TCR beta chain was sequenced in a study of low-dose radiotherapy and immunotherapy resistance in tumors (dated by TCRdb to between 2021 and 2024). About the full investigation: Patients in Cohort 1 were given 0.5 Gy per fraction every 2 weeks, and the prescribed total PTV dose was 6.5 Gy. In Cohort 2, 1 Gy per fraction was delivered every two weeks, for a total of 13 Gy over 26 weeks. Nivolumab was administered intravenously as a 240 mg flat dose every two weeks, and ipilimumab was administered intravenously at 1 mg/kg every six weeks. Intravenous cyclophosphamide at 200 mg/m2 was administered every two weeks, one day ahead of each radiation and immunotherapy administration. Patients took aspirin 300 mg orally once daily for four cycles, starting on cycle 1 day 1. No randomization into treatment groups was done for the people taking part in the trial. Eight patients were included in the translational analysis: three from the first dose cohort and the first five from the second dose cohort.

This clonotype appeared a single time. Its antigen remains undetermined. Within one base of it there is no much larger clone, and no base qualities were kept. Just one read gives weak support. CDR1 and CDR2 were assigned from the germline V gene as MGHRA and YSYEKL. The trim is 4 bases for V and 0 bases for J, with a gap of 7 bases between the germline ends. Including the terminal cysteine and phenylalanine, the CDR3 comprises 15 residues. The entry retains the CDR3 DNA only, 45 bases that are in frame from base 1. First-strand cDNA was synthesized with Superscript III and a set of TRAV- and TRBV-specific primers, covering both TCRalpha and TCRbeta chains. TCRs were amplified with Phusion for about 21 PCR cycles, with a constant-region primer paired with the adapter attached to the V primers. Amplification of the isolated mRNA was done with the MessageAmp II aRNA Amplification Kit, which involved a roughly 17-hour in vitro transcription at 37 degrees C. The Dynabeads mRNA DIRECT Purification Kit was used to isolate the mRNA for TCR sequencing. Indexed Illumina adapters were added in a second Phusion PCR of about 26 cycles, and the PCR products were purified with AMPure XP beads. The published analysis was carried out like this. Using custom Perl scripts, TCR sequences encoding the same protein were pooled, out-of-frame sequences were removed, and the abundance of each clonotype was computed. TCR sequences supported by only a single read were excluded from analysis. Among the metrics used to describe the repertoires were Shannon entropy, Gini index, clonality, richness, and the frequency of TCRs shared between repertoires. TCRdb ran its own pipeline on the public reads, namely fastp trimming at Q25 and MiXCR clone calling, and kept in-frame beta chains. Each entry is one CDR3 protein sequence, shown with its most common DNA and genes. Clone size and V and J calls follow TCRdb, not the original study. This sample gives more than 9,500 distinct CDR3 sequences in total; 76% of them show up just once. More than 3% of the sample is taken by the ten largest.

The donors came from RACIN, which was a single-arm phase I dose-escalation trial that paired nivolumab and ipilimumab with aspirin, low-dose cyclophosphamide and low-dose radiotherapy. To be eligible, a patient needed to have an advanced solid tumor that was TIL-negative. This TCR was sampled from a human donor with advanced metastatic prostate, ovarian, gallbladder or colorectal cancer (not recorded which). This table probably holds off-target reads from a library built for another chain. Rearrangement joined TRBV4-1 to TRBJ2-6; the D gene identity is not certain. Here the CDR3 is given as CASSLDNSGANVLTF. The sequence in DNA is TGCGCCAGCAGCCTCGACAACTCTGGGGCCAACGTCCTGACTTTC.